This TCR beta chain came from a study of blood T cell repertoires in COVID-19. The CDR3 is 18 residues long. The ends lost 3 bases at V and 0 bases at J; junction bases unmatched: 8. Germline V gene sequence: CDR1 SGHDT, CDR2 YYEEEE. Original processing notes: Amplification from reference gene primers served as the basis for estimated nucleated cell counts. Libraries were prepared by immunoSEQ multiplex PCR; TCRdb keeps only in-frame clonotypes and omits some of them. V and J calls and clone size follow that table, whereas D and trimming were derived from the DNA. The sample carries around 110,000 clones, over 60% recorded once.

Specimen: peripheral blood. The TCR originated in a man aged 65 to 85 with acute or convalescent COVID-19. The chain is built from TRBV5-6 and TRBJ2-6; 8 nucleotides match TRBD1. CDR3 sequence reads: CASSSPGQDLSGANVLTF. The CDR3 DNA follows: TGTGCCAGCAGCTCACCGGGACAGGACCTCTCTGGGGCCAACGTCCTGACTTTC. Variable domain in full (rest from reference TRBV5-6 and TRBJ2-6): DAGVTQSPTHLIKTRGQQVTLRCSPKSGHDTVSWYQQALGQGPQFIFQYYEEEERQRGNFPDRFSGHQFPNYSSELNVNALLLGDSALYLCASSSPGQDLSGANVLTFGAGSRLTVL.